The subject of this entry is one T cell receptor (beta chain). Antigen specificity is unknown. The sample belongs to a study of cytomegalovirus exposure and HLA in healthy donors. Study-wide findings and caveats: The investigators catalogued 164 TCR beta chains as cytomegalovirus-associated. Reported performance of the classifier showed diagnosis of cytomegalovirus status with high specificity and sensitivity.

Generated by immunoSEQ multiplex PCR, the TCRdb table keeps only in-frame clones and is missing some. This sample yields 85,000 to 130,000 clones, of which about 88% are seen a single time; more than 1.5% belongs to the top ten. This CDR3 is 14 amino acids long. The trim removed 3 bases at V and 7 bases at J, leaving 7 bases unmatched. Looked up from germline, CDR1 is SGHRS and CDR2 is YFSETQ. Sequenced: PBMCs. The rearrangement uses TRBV5-1 and TRBJ1-1; 9 bases line up with TRBD1. This sequence was found in a woman between 18 and 30 years old in good health and CMV-seropositive. This chain's CDR3 is CASSWGQGVGEAFF. In DNA form, the CDR3 reads TGCGCCAGCAGCTGGGGACAGGGTGTGGGTGAAGCTTTCTTT.